Described below is a single T cell receptor beta chain sequence and its context. What it binds is unknown. These data come from a study of shared clonotypes between healthy human individuals. Overall study results and limits: Large depth notwithstanding, sorted-subset sequencing proved incomplete by rarefaction. Naive CD4 clonotypes overlapped across a handful of donors at approximately 5.3%.

V was clipped by 2 bases and J by 9 bases, with 18 bases between them. CDR3 length: 15 residues. The germline CDR1 and CDR2 sequences are MGHDK and SYGVNS. TCRdb's copy holds only in-frame clones and misses some; the assay was immunoSEQ multiplex PCR. This sample has hundreds of thousands of clones, with 55% to 75% found just once. Naive CD45RA+ and memory CD45RA-negative subsets were split from CD4+ cells. The chain joins TRBV25-1 to TRBJ2-3; D might be TRBD1 (6 bases). Sequencing was performed on memory CD4+ T cells sorted from blood. Sample subset: CD45RA-negative fraction. The sequence derives from a woman aged 30 to 39 in good health. CDR3 DNA sequence: TGTGCCAGCAGTGAACGGAACAGGGAAGGAGGAACGCAGTATTTT. Its translation: CASSERNREGGTQYF.